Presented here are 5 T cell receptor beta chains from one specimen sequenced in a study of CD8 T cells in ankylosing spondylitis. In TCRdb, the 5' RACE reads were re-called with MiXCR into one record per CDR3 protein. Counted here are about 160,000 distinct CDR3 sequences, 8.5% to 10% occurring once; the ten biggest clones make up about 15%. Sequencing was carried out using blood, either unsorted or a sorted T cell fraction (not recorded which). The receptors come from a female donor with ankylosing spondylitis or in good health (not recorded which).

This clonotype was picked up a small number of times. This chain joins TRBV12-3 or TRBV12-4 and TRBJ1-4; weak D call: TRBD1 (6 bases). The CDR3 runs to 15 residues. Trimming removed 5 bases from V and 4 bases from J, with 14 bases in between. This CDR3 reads CASSAVGGLNEKLFF. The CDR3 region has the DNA TGTGCCAGCAGTGCCGTGGGGGGCCTTAATGAAAAACTGTTTTTT.

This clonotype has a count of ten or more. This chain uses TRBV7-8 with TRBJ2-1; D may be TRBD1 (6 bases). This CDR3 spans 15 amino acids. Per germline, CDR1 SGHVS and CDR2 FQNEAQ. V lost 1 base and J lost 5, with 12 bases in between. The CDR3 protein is CASSLESWTDNEQFF. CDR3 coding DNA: TGTGCCAGCAGCTTAGAGTCGTGGACAGACAATGAGCAGTTCTTC.

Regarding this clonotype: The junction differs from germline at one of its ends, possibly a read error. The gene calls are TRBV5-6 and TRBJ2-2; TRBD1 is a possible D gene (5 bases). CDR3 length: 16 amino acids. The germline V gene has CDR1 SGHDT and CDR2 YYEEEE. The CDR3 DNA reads TGTGCCAGCGGCTTTTCCCCAGGGTTTCTACCCGGGGAGCTGTTTTTT. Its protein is CASGFSPGFLPGELFF.

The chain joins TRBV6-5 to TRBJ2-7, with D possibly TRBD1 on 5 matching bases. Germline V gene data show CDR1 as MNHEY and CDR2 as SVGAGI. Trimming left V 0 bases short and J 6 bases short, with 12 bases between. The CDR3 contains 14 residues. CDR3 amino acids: CASSYSISGFEQYF. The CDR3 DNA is TGTGCCAGCAGTTACTCGATTTCAGGGTTCGAGCAGTACTTC.

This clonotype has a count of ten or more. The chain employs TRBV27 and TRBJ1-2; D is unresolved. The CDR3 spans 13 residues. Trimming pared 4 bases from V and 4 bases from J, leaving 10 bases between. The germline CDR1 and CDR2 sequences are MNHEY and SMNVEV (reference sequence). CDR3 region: CASSSDGFYGYTF. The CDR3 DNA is TGTGCCAGCAGTTCCGACGGATTCTATGGCTACACCTTC.